This T cell receptor (beta chain) was profiled in a study of blood T cell repertoires in COVID-19. Repertoires were generated with immunoSEQ multiplex PCR, while TCRdb's copy carries only in-frame clones and drops some. This table has some 97,000 clones, about 90% appearing once. The CDR3 runs 12 residues. V lost 7 bases to trimming and J lost 4 bases, with 11 bases between them. Looked up from germline, CDR1 is SQVTM and CDR2 is ANQGSEA. The chain recombines TRBV29-1 with TRBJ1-3; D remains ambiguous. This TCR was recovered from a man aged 25-45 years in a cohort sampled during active COVID-19. Material for sequencing was peripheral blood. CDR3 nucleotide sequence: TGCAGCGCCGCGCGGCAGGGAAACACCATATATTTT. It yields the protein CSAARQGNTIYF.